This is a list of T cell receptor beta chains from one sample in a study of neurological immune-mediated disorders. Each CDR3 protein gets one entry after TCRdb re-called the 5' RACE reads with MiXCR. The repertoire consists of 45,000 to 55,000 distinct CDR3 sequences, with 10% occurring once and the leading ten covering approximately 21%. Sequencing input: PBMCs. All receptors derive from a woman in her 40s with HTLV-1-associated myelopathy (HAM/TSP). Each CDR3 is given with its conserved first and last residue. A D gene is named only where the DNA matches it firmly. Size values are once, few and many counts, or a class for expanded clones, and some rows have none.

v_call	j_call	cdr3_length	d_call	clone_size	cdr3_nt	cdr3_aa
TRBV4-3	TRBJ1-6	17	TRBD1	many	TGCGCCAGCAGCATGCGGACAGGGAGGAGCGATAATTCACCCCTCCACTTT	CASSMRTGRSDNSPLHF
TRBV27	TRBJ1-5	16	TRBD1	many	TGTGCCAGCAGTTTACAAGGGGGCGGAAGCAATCAGCCCCAGCATTTT	CASSLQGGGSNQPQHF
TRBV5-1	TRBJ2-1	13	.	many	TGCGCCAGCAGTCCAGGGACGGACAATGAGCAGTTCTTC	CASSPGTDNEQFF
TRBV20-1	TRBJ1-2	15	TRBD1	many	TGCAGTGCTAGTCCAATGACAGGGGCCAACTATGGCTACACCTTC	CSASPMTGANYGYTF
TRBV7-3	TRBJ2-1	15	TRBD1	.	TGTGCCAGCAGCCCAGGACAGGGGGCAGACCATGAGCAGTTCTTC	CASSPGQGADHEQFF
TRBV3-1	TRBJ2-1	15	.	many	TGTGCCAGCAGCCCAAGTAGCTGGCCCTACAATGAGCAGTTCTTC	CASSPSSWPYNEQFF
TRBV20-1	TRBJ2-1	16	.	many	TGCAGTGCTAGAGATCTTATGGGGGTCTCCTACAATGAGCAGTTCTTC	CSARDLMGVSYNEQFF
TRBV12-3/TRBV12-4	TRBJ2-1	14	.	many	TGTGCCAGCAGTTTAGTTGTGGGGGGTGGTGAGCAGTTCTTC	CASSLVVGGGEQFF
TRBV5-1	TRBJ1-1	16	.	many	TGCGCCAGCAGCTTGGCGCGGGACAACTTGAACACTGAAGCTTTCTTT	CASSLARDNLNTEAFF
TRBV6-2/TRBV6-3	TRBJ2-1	18	.	few	TGTGCCAGCAGACCTAGGGGGTCGCCCAGGGGCTACTACAATGAGCAGTTCTTC	CASRPRGSPRGYYNEQFF
TRBV5-1	TRBJ2-3	14	.	many	TGCGCCAGCAGCTTGGGGGGGCACACAGATACGCAGTATTTT	CASSLGGHTDTQYF
TRBV12-3/TRBV12-4	TRBJ2-5	11	.	.	TGTGCCAGCGTGATCCAAGAGACCAAGTACTTC	CASVIQETKYF